The rows below give T cell receptor beta chains drawn from one sample of a study of blood T cell repertoires in COVID-19. Libraries were prepared by immunoSEQ multiplex PCR; TCRdb keeps only in-frame clonotypes and omits some of them. The data hold roughly 230,000 clones, with roughly 85% observed a single time. The sequencing sample was made of peripheral blood. The source is a man aged 45-65 years with COVID-19, enrolled during active disease. The CDR3 runs from the conserved cysteine through the conserved F or W. D genes are given only for firm matches. Clone size is stated in some rows and not others, as once, few, many or a class when expanded.

TGTGCCAGCAGCCAAATGGAACAGTGGGAGGCCGAGCAGTACTTC | CASSQMEQWEAEQYF | NA | NA | TRBJ2-7 | TRBV21-1
TGTGCCAGCAGCTCTCCGGACAGGAGCTCCTACGAGCAGTACTTC | CASSSPDRSSYEQYF | TRBD1 | NA | TRBJ2-7 | TRBV7-9
TGTGCCAGCAGTTTAAACGGAGGCTATGGCTACACCTTC | CASSLNGGYGYTF | NA | NA | TRBJ1-2 | TRBV12-3/TRBV12-4
TGTGCCAGCAGTTACCGACAGGGAGGAAGTTCACCCCTCCACTTT | CASSYRQGGSSPLHF | TRBD1 | NA | TRBJ1-6 | TRBV27
TGTGCCAGCAGTCCCAGGGGACAGCTGAACACCGGGGAGCTGTTTTTT | CASSPRGQLNTGELFF | TRBD1 | NA | TRBJ2-2 | TRBV6-6
TGTGCCAGCAGCTCAGGGCATCAGCCCCAGCATTTT | CASSSGHQPQHF | NA | NA | TRBJ1-5 | TRBV7-9
TGTGCCAGCAGCTCAGGACAGGGGGCGCGAATAAAGGAAAAACTGTTTTTT | CASSSGQGARIKEKLFF | TRBD1 | NA | TRBJ1-4 | TRBV11-2
TGTGCCAGCAGCTTCCTACAGGGGGACAATGAGCAGTTCTTC | CASSFLQGDNEQFF | TRBD1 | NA | TRBJ2-1 | TRBV13
TGTGCCAGCAGTGAAGCAGGGTTGGGAGGCACCGGGGAGCTGTTTTTT | CASSEAGLGGTGELFF | NA | once | TRBJ2-2 | TRBV2
TGTGCCGGCCCGGGACAGGCCTACAATGAGCAGTTCTTC | CAGPGQAYNEQFF | TRBD1 | NA | TRBJ2-1 | TRBV30
TGTGCCAGTAGTCCCCAGGGGCGTCGAGAGACCCAGTACTTC | CASSPQGRRETQYF | NA | NA | TRBJ2-5 | TRBV19
TGTGCCAGCAGCCAAGATGTTCGCGGGGGGCAGTCGAACACCGGGGAGCTGTTTTTT | CASSQDVRGGQSNTGELFF | TRBD2 | NA | TRBJ2-2 | TRBV3-1/TRBV3-2
TGCGCCAGCAGTCGTAGCCCAGGGGCCGTGGGAGAAAAACTGTTTTTT | CASSRSPGAVGEKLFF | NA | NA | TRBJ1-4 | TRBV4-1
TGTGCCAGCAGCCCGTGGGCCCCCGGGGAGCTGTTTTTT | CASSPWAPGELFF | NA | few | TRBJ2-2 | TRBV5-8
TGTGCCACCAGTGAATCCGGGATGAACTCCCCTGAAGCTTTCTTT | CATSESGMNSPEAFF | NA | NA | TRBJ1-1 | TRBV24-1
TGTGCCAGTAGTATTATCGGCGGCACTGAAGCTTTCTTT | CASSIIGGTEAFF | NA | NA | TRBJ1-1 | TRBV19
TGTGCCATCAGTGCGGCACAGGCCAAAGAGACCCAGTACTTC | CAISAAQAKETQYF | NA | NA | TRBJ2-5 | TRBV10-3
TGTGCCAGCAGTCTGACAGGGCGCGAGACCCAGTACTTC | CASSLTGRETQYF | TRBD1 | NA | TRBJ2-5 | TRBV25-1
TGTGCTAGCAAGCGGGACAAAGGGGAAAAACTGTTTTTT | CASKRDKGEKLFF | NA | NA | TRBJ1-4 | TRBV12-5
TGTGCCAGCAGGCGGGACTTTCGGCAGCCCCAGCATTTT | CASRRDFRQPQHF | NA | NA | TRBJ1-5 | TRBV6-5
TGTGCCAGCTCACCAATCGGACAGGGGGACCACTATGGCTACACCTTC | CASSPIGQGDHYGYTF | TRBD1 | few | TRBJ1-2 | TRBV18
TGTGCCAGCAGTCCCCGCCATTTAGCGGGGGGCACAGATACGCAGTATTTT | CASSPRHLAGGTDTQYF | TRBD2 | NA | TRBJ2-3 | TRBV27
TGTGCCAGCAGTTTATATAACACCCAAGAGACCCAGTACTTC | CASSLYNTQETQYF | NA | NA | TRBJ2-5 | TRBV28
TGTGCCAGCGCCGCGGGGAATGAGCAGTTCTTC | CASAAGNEQFF | NA | NA | TRBJ2-1 | TRBV28
TGTGCCAGCAGCTTGCGGGGGGGCCCAGATACGCAGTATTTT | CASSLRGGPDTQYF | TRBD2 | NA | TRBJ2-3 | TRBV11-3
TGCGCCAGCAGCCAAGATCGGCGGACAGGTTACGAGCAGTACTTC | CASSQDRRTGYEQYF | TRBD1 | NA | TRBJ2-7 | TRBV4-3
TGTGCCAGCTCGAAGTGGGGGGAGGTCACAGATACGCAGTATTTT | CASSKWGEVTDTQYF | NA | NA | TRBJ2-3 | TRBV7-3
TGTGCCTGGAGTGTAGGTCGGGGGGATGGCTACACCTTC | CAWSVGRGDGYTF | NA | NA | TRBJ1-2 | TRBV30
TGTGCCAGCAGCCAAGGTGCGGGGGCGCGGGTTCAGCCCCAGCATTTT | CASSQGAGARVQPQHF | NA | NA | TRBJ1-5 | TRBV4-2
TGTGCCAGCAGCGTAACTACAGGGAACTCTGGAAACACCATATATTTT | CASSVTTGNSGNTIYF | NA | NA | TRBJ1-3 | TRBV9
TGTGCCAGCAGTTACTCCACCGGGACAGGGGGAAACGAGCAGTACTTC | CASSYSTGTGGNEQYF | TRBD1 | NA | TRBJ2-7 | TRBV6-2/TRBV6-3
TGTGCTAGCAGCCAGGACAGGGGACGTGTGGAGACCCAGTACTTC | CASSQDRGRVETQYF | TRBD1 | NA | TRBJ2-5 | TRBV7-7
TGCAGCGTTCGCCTGGGGCAGGGGAACACCGGGGAGCTGTTTTTT | CSVRLGQGNTGELFF | NA | NA | TRBJ2-2 | TRBV29-1
TGTGCCAGCAGCTCCGGACAGGGCAGAAGAGAAGCTTTCTTT | CASSSGQGRREAFF | TRBD1 | NA | TRBJ1-1 | TRBV7-3
TGTGCCAGCAGTCGGACTAGCGGAAAGCAGTTCTTC | CASSRTSGKQFF | TRBD2 | NA | TRBJ2-1 | TRBV6-5
TGTGCCAGCAGCTTGGCCCCGGTAGAAGCTTTCTTT | CASSLAPVEAFF | NA | NA | TRBJ1-1 | TRBV5-6
TGTGCCTGGAGTGCCCGTACGCAACTAGCGGACCTCTCCTACGAGCAGTACTTC | CAWSARTQLADLSYEQYF | TRBD2 | NA | TRBJ2-7 | TRBV30
TGCGCCAGCAGCTTGGGAGGAGGCCCAACTAATGAAAAACTGTTTTTT | CASSLGGGPTNEKLFF | NA | few | TRBJ1-4 | TRBV5-1
TGCGCCAGCAGCCAAGAAGGGTGGGGGGAGGCTTTCTTT | CASSQEGWGEAFF | NA | NA | TRBJ1-1 | TRBV4-3
TGCGCCAGCAGTCCAGGGGTCTATGGCTACACCTTC | CASSPGVYGYTF | NA | NA | TRBJ1-2 | TRBV10-1
TGTGCCAGCAGTGACCCCGGGACAGGGAGTTATAGTGAGCAGTTCTTC | CASSDPGTGSYSEQFF | TRBD1 | NA | TRBJ2-1 | TRBV2
TGTGCCACCGTCTCTATAGGACAGGGCACTCAGCCCCAGCATTTT | CATVSIGQGTQPQHF | TRBD1 | once | TRBJ1-5 | TRBV19
TGCGCCAGCAGCGCCGTCTCGGTATATGAGCAGTTCTTC | CASSAVSVYEQFF | NA | NA | TRBJ2-1 | TRBV5-1
TGTGCCAGCAGCTTAGTGGAGAGTTATGGCTACACCTTC | CASSLVESYGYTF | NA | NA | TRBJ1-2 | TRBV7-2
TGTGCCAGCAGCCAAGAGAGAGCACTAGCGGGACGCACAGATACGCAGTATTTT | CASSQERALAGRTDTQYF | TRBD2 | NA | TRBJ2-3 | TRBV4-2
TGTGCCAGCAGTGACCAGGACTATAACACTGAAGCTTTCTTT | CASSDQDYNTEAFF | NA | NA | TRBJ1-1 | TRBV6-4
TGCGCCAGCAGCCAAGAGGGAGGGACGGTGCAGACCCAGCATTTT | CASSQEGGTVQTQHF | NA | NA | TRBJ1-5 | TRBV4-1
TGTGCCTGGAGTGTTCTCCCAGGCGGGGGGTATGAGCAGTTCTTC | CAWSVLPGGGYEQFF | TRBD2 | NA | TRBJ2-1 | TRBV30
TGTGCCATAGCGGGGGAAAGCACAGATACGCAGTATTTT | CAIAGESTDTQYF | TRBD2 | NA | TRBJ2-3 | TRBV10-3
TGCGCCAGCAGCTTGGACTTTGTGGAGAATTCACCCCTCCACTTT | CASSLDFVENSPLHF | NA | NA | TRBJ1-6 | TRBV5-1